Below are 16 T cell receptor beta chains sequenced from a single sample in a study of shared clonotypes between healthy human individuals. The method was immunoSEQ multiplex PCR; TCRdb's version includes in-frame clones alone and lacks a portion of them. This table has over a million clones, 75% to 85% appearing once. The sequenced material came from memory CD4+ T cells from PBMCs. The subset here: CD45RA-negative fraction. Source of these receptors: a man between 18 and 35 years old in good health. Some clones in this sample may be carry-over from other donors' samples.

The chain uses TRBV10-2 and TRBJ2-4, with D uncertain. CDR3 length: 15 residues. V lost 7 bases, J lost 0 bases, and 13 bases lay in between. Germline V gives CDR1 WSHSY, CDR2 SAAADI. CDR3 residues: CASTAGALAKNIQYF. The CDR3 DNA reads as TGCGCCAGCACCGCTGGAGCACTAGCCAAAAACATTCAGTACTTC.

The rearrangement uses TRBV10-3 and TRBJ2-5; 15 positions agree with TRBD2. The germline gives CDR1 ENHRY, CDR2 SYGVKD. V gave up 5 bases and J gave up 4 bases; unmatched junction bases: 5. The CDR3 loop spans 16 amino acids. CDR3 in amino acids: CAISKGLAGGTETQYF. CDR3 sequence (DNA): TGTGCCATCAGTAAGGGACTAGCGGGAGGCACAGAGACCCAGTACTTC.

V is TRBV5-1 and J is TRBJ1-5, with D uncertain. Germline V gene data show CDR1 as SGHRS and CDR2 as YFSETQ. Trimming removed 1 base from V and 7 bases from J, with 12 bases in between. The CDR3 has 14 residues. In DNA, the CDR3 is TGCGCCAGCAGCTTGTTAGGTTCTGAGCAGCCCCAGCATTTT. Its protein product is CASSLLGSEQPQHF.

The chain combines TRBV28 with TRBJ2-7, with TRBD2 matching 13 bases. Unmatched junction bases numbered 1, after V lost 5 bases and J lost 3 bases. The V gene's germline CDR1 is MDHEN and CDR2 SYDVKM. This CDR3 is 14 amino acids long. The CDR3 is CASSRLAGGYEQYF. CDR3 bases: TGTGCCAGCAGTAGACTAGCGGGAGGCTACGAGCAGTACTTC. The full variable domain, its missing parts supplied by reference TRBV28 and TRBJ2-7, is DVKVTQSSRYLVKRTGEKVFLECVQDMDHENMFWYRQDPGLGLRLIYFSYDVKMKEKGDIPEGYSVSREKKERFSLILESASTNQTSMYLCASSRLAGGYEQYFGPGTRLTVT.

CDR3 in amino acids: CASSAYDIYEQYF. The CDR3 DNA sequence: TGTGCCAGCAGTGCCTATGACATCTACGAGCAGTACTTC. V is TRBV6-1 and J is TRBJ2-7; the D is unclear. V was clipped by 4 bases and J by 3 bases, with 10 bases between them. Germline V lookup: CDR1 MNHNS, CDR2 SASEGT. The CDR3 consists of 13 residues.

This rearrangement joins TRBV18 to TRBJ2-5; weak D call: TRBD2 (6 bases). V was pared by 4 bases and J by 4 bases, with 10 bases between. CDR3 size: 13 residues. Germline V gene data show CDR1 as KGHSH and CDR2 as LQKENI. The CDR3 protein is CASSLPAGETQYF. The CDR3 DNA is TGTGCCAGCTCACTGCCAGCGGGAGAGACCCAGTACTTC.

As concerns this clone: Distinct nucleotide sequences in the sample also encode this CDR3. The chain employs TRBV20-1 and TRBJ2-7; D gene unclear. Trimming pared 0 bases from V and 2 bases from J, leaving 2 bases between. Germline V gene data show CDR1 as DFQATT and CDR2 as SNEGSKA (reference sequence). This CDR3 is built from 11 residues. CDR3 DNA sequence: TGCAGTGCTAGAGACACCTACGAGCAGTACTTC. Protein sequence: CSARDTYEQYF.

This sequence joins TRBV9 and TRBJ2-7, with a tentative D call TRBD2 (6 bases). There are 15 residues in the CDR3. The V end lost 4 bases, the J end lost 5 bases, and 19 bases lay between the germline ends. Germline V gene data show CDR1 as SGDLS and CDR2 as YYNGEE. CDR3 in DNA: TGTGCCAGCAGCTTCGTAAGGACCGGGGGACACGAGCAGTACTTC. It translates to CASSFVRTGGHEQYF.

The rearrangement joins TRBV23-1 to TRBJ2-7; 11 bases fit TRBD1. TRBV23-1 is placed among ORFs of uncertain function. With 1 base clipped from V and 7 bases from J, the junction kept 9 bases outside the gene matches. This CDR3 has 16 residues. The DNA of the CDR3 is TGCGCCAGCAGTCAATGGGAAGGGACAGGGGGGTTAGAGCAGTACTTC. This translates into CASSQWEGTGGLEQYF.

Many counts were recorded for this clone. The rearrangement joins TRBV11-3 to TRBJ1-6; D is undetermined. The germline V gene has CDR1 SGHNT and CDR2 YENEEA. Trimming cost V 2 bases and J 8 bases, with 7 bases left between them. The CDR3 consists of 13 residues. CDR3 in amino acids: CASSLNTDSPLHF. In DNA form, the CDR3 reads TGTGCCAGCAGCTTAAATACCGATTCACCCCTCCACTTT.

The V gene is TRBV11-2, the J gene TRBJ2-7; 10 bases match TRBD1. Germline V CDR1 and CDR2: SGHAT, FQNNGV. J lost 1 base, V lost 6 bases, and 9 bases had no gene match. CDR3 length: 16 residues. The CDR3 nucleotides read TGTGCCAGCAGTCGAAACGGGGGACAGGGGTCCTACGAGCAGTACTTC. Amino acids: CASSRNGGQGSYEQYF.

The V gene is TRBV5-1, the J gene TRBJ1-4, with 7 nucleotides matching TRBD1. Germline V lookup: CDR1 SGHRS, CDR2 YFSETQ. This CDR3 region has 14 residues. The junction had 4 bases not matched to a gene; V was cut back by 3 bases and J by 5 bases. The CDR3 spells CASSWDSENEKLFF. The CDR3 DNA follows: TGCGCCAGCAGCTGGGACAGTGAGAATGAAAAACTGTTTTTT. Supplemented by reference TRBV5-1 and TRBJ1-4, the full variable domain reads KAGVTQTPRYLIKTRGQQVTLSCSPISGHRSVSWYQQTPGQGLQFLFEYFSETQRNKGNFPGRFSGRQFSNSRSEMNVSTLELGDSALYLCASSWDSENEKLFFGSGTQLSVL.

The chain couples TRBV7-9 to TRBJ1-3, with 7 bases aligning to TRBD1. The CDR3 length is 15 residues. V was pared by 5 bases and J by 2 bases, with 6 bases of the junction left unmatched. Germline V gene sequence: CDR1 SEHNR, CDR2 FQNEAQ (reference sequence). The CDR3 sequence: CASSQRGTAGNTIYF. The DNA of the CDR3 is TGTGCCAGCAGCCAAAGGGGGACAGCTGGAAACACCATATATTTT.

J is TRBJ1-1 and V is TRBV5-1; possibly TRBD1 for D (6 bases). Trimming removed 7 bases from V and 1 base from J, with 17 bases in between. The CDR3 length is 15 residues. CDR1 and CDR2 (germline): SGHRS, YFSETQ. CDR3 sequence reads: CASYRQAWGNTEAFF. The CDR3 nucleotides are TGCGCCAGCTATAGACAGGCATGGGGGAACACTGAAGCTTTCTTT.

V is TRBV18 and J is TRBJ1-5, with 7 bases aligning to TRBD1. Trimming removed 4 bases from V and 6 bases from J; junction bases left unmatched: 12. Germline-derived CDR1 and CDR2 are KGHSH and LQKENI. This CDR3 has 16 residues. CDR3 in DNA: TGTGCCAGCTCACGAGGGGGCCCAGGGGCGGGTCAGCCCCAGCATTTT. Translating gives CASSRGGPGAGQPQHF.

CDR3 residues: CASSPRATSGRGETQYF. In DNA, the CDR3 is TGTGCCAGCAGCCCCAGGGCTACTAGCGGGAGAGGTGAGACCCAGTACTTC. The rearrangement links TRBV7-8 to TRBJ2-5; 11 bases fit TRBD2. Trimming took 5 bases from V and 5 from J; bases not matched to a gene: 13. Germline V gene data show CDR1 as SGHVS and CDR2 as FQNEAQ. The CDR3 has 17 amino acids.